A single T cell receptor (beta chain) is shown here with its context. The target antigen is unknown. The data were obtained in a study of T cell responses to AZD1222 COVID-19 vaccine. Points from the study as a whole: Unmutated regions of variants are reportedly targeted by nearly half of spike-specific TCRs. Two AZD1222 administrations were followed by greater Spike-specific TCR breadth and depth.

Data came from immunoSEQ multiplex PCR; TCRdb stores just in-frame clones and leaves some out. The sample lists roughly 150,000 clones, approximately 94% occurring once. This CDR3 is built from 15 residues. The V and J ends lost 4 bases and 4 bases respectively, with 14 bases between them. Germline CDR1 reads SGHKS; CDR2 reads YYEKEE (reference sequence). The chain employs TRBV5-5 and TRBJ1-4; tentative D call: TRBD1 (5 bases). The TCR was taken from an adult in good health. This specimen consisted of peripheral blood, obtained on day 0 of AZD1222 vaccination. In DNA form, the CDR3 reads TGTGCCAGCAGCGCTTTACAGGCCCTTAATGAAAAACTGTTTTTT. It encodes CASSALQALNEKLFF.